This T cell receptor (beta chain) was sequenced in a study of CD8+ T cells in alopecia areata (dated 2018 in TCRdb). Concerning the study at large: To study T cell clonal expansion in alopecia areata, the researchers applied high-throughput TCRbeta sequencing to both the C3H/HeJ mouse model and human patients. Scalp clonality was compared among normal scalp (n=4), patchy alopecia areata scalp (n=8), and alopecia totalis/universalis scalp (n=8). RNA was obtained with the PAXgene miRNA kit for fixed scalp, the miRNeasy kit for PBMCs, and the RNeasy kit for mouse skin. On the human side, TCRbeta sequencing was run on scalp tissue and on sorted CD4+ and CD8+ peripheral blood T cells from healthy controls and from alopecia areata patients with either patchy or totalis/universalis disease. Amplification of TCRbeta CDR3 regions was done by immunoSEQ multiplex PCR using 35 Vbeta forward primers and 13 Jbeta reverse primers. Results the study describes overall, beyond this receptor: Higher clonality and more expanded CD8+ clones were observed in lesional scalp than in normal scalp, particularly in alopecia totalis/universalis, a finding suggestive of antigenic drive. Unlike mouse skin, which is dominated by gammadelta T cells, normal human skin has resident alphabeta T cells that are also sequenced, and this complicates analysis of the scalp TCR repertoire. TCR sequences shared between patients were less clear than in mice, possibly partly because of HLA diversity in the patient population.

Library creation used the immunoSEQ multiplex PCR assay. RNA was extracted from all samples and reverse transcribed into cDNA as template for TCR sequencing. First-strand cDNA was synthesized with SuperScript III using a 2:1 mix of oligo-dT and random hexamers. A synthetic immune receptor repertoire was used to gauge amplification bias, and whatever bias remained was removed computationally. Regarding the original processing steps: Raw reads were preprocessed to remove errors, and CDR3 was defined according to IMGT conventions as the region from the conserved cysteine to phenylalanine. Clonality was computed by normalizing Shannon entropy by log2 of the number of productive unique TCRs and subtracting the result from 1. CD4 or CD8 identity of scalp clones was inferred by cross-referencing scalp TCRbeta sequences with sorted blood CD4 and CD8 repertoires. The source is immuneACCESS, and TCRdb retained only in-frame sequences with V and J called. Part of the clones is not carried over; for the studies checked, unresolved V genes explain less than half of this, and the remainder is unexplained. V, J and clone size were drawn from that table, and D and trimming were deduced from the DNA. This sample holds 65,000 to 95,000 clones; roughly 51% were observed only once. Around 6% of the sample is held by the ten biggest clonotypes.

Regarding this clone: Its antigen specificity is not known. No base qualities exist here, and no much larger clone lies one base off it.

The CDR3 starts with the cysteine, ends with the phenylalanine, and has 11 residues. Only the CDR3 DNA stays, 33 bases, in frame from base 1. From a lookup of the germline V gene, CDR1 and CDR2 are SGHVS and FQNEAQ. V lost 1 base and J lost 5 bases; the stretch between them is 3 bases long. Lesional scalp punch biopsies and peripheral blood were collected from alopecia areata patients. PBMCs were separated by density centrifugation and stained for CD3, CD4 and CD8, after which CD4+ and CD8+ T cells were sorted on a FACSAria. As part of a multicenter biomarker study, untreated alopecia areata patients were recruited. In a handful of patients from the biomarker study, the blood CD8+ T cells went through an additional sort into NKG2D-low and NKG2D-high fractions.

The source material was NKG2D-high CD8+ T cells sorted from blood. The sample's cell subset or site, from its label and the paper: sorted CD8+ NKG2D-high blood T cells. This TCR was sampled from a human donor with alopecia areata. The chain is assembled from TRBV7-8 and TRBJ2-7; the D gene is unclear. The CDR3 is CASSLGDEQYF. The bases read TGTGCCAGCAGCTTAGGGGACGAGCAGTACTTC.